Listed here are 3 T cell receptor beta chains from one sample, sequenced in a study of T cell repertoires in cytomegalovirus infection. Antigens of these TCRs are unknown. TCRdb re-derived calls from the reads in MiXCR, one entry per CDR3 protein. The sample yields around 230,000 distinct CDR3 sequences, about 38% seen once. The material sequenced was CD8+ T cells from cultured PBMCs, taken from culture after CMV antigen stimulation. These receptors were obtained from a human donor in good health (CMV status not recorded). Some clones in this sample may be carry-over from other donors' samples.

V is TRBV25-1 and J is TRBJ2-7; D remains unclear. Germline V CDR1 and CDR2: MGHDK, SYGVNS. V was cut by 0 bases and J by 3 bases, with 3 bases left in between. The CDR3 loop spans 12 amino acids. CDR3 in DNA: TGTGCCAGCAGTGAATATAGCTACGAGCAGTACTTC. Translation: CASSEYSYEQYF.

The chain combines TRBV2 with TRBJ1-2, with D unresolved. The V end lost 8 bases, the J end lost 4 bases, and 11 bases lay between the germline ends. This CDR3 region has 12 residues. The germline CDR1 and CDR2 sequences are SNHLY and FYNNEI. CDR3: CASLGRPYGYTF. The CDR3 DNA is TGTGCCAGCCTCGGCAGACCCTATGGCTACACCTTC. The full variable domain, completed using reference TRBV2 and TRBJ1-2, is EPEVTQTPSHQVTQMGQEVILRCVPISNHLYFYWYRQILGQKVEFLVSFYNNEISEKSEIFDDQFSVERPDGSNFTLKIRSTKLEDSAMYFCASLGRPYGYTFGSGTRLTVV.

This clonotype was seen at least ten times. This rearrangement joins TRBV7-2 to TRBJ2-7, with 14 bases fitting TRBD2. V was clipped by 4 bases and J by 7 bases; unmatched bases: 6. The CDR3 has 15 amino acids. Germline values: CDR1 SGHTA, CDR2 FQGNSA. The CDR3 region is CASSSGGLAGAEQYF. Here the CDR3 DNA reads TGTGCCAGCAGCTCGGGGGGACTAGCGGGGGCGGAGCAGTACTTC.